The 13 T cell receptor beta chains below all came from one sample that was sequenced in a study of radiotherapy plus CTLA-4 blockade in lung cancer. Using immunoSEQ multiplex PCR, the repertoire was profiled, and TCRdb retains in-frame clones only, with some absent. Of about 95,000 clones listed, about 80% were seen once; the top ten hold around 0.8%. The sequenced sample was peripheral blood, obtained from a patient treated with radiotherapy plus ipilimumab. The receptors stem from a human donor with non-small cell lung cancer who had stable disease on radiotherapy plus ipilimumab.

V and J are TRBV7-6 and TRBJ1-5; 7 bases map to TRBD1. The V segment lost 5 bases and the J segment 6 bases; nucleotides outside the gene matches: 13. The germline gives CDR1 SGHVS, CDR2 FNYEAQ. This CDR3 contains 16 residues. CDR3: CASSLSSGGGIQPQHF. The CDR3 DNA follows: TGTGCCAGCAGCCTCTCCTCAGGGGGGGGAATTCAGCCCCAGCATTTT.

This chain links TRBV28 with TRBJ1-2, with unresolved D. V lost 6 bases and J 5 bases, leaving 13 bases between the germline ends. Germline V gene lookup returns CDR1 MDHEN and CDR2 SYDVKM. The CDR3 has 13 residues. DNA for the CDR3: TGTGCCAGCAGCCTGCCGGCCAGATATGGCTACACCTTC. Translated: CASSLPARYGYTF.

This clone has just a few counts. CDR3 loop: CASSTTGTLETQYF. The CDR3 DNA sequence: TGTGCCAGCAGTACCACAGGCACCCTGGAGACCCAGTACTTC. V and J are TRBV28 and TRBJ2-5, with D possibly matching TRBD1 (5 bases). The CDR3 is 14 amino acids. V was cut by 5 bases and J by 5 bases, with 15 bases left in between. Germline assignment: CDR1 MDHEN and CDR2 SYDVKM.

This chain joins TRBV2 and TRBJ1-4, with TRBD1 matching over 7 bases. This CDR3 has 15 residues. V lost 4 bases to trimming and J lost 8 bases; unmatched junction nucleotides: 10. Germline CDR1 and CDR2: SNHLY and FYNNEI. The CDR3 sequence is CASSAPTGRAEKLFF. The CDR3 bases are TGTGCCAGCAGTGCCCCGACAGGGAGGGCGGAAAAACTGTTTTTT. The full variable domain, completed using reference TRBV2 and TRBJ1-4, is EPEVTQTPSHQVTQMGQEVILRCVPISNHLYFYWYRQILGQKVEFLVSFYNNEISEKSEIFDDQFSVERPDGSNFTLKIRSTKLEDSAMYFCASSAPTGRAEKLFFGSGTQLSVL.

The J gene is TRBJ1-1, the V gene TRBV18; tentatively, D is TRBD1 (6 bases). From germline, CDR1 is KGHSH and CDR2 LQKENI. This CDR3 is 15 amino acids long. Trimming removed 1 base at V and 5 bases at J, with 14 bases between. The CDR3, as DNA: TGTGCCAGCTCACCACTACAGGGACGGGGGACTGAAGCTTTCTTT. Translated: CASSPLQGRGTEAFF.

The chain carries TRBV28 and TRBJ2-1, with TRBD2 identical over 7 bases. J gave up 5 bases and V 6 bases, and 7 bases lay outside the gene matches. There are 14 residues in the CDR3. From germline, CDR1 is MDHEN and CDR2 SYDVKM. The CDR3 DNA reads as TGTGCCAGCAGGGGGGGGATAGCGGACAATGAGCAGTTCTTC. Its translation is CASRGGIADNEQFF. The full variable domain, its missing parts supplied by reference TRBV28 and TRBJ2-1, is DVKVTQSSRYLVKRTGEKVFLECVQDMDHENMFWYRQDPGLGLRLIYFSYDVKMKEKGDIPEGYSVSREKKERFSLILESASTNQTSMYLCASRGGIADNEQFFGPGTRLTVL.

The chain links TRBV2 to TRBJ2-1, with D unclear. Trimming removed 8 bases at V and 6 bases at J, with 8 bases between. The V gene's germline CDR1 is SNHLY and CDR2 FYNNEI. The length of the CDR3 is 11 residues. CDR3 sequence: CASSLPNEQFF. The CDR3 DNA reads TGTGCCAGCTCCCTCCCCAATGAGCAGTTCTTC.

The chain joins TRBV7-9 to TRBJ1-2; D is unclear. This CDR3 spans 14 amino acids. From germline, CDR1 is SEHNR and CDR2 FQNEAQ (reference sequence). V was pared by 1 base and J by 6 bases, with 12 bases between. Here the CDR3 DNA reads TGTGCCAGCAGCTTAGTCGGAGAATTGAATGGCTACACCTTC. This gives the protein CASSLVGELNGYTF.

The chain carries TRBV10-2 and TRBJ2-1; the match to TRBD1 covers 10 bases. The germline V gene encodes CDR1 WSHSY and CDR2 SAAADI. The V segment lost 3 bases and the J segment 4 bases; nucleotides outside the gene matches: 3. The CDR3 has 15 residues. This chain's CDR3 is CASSDRDRGYNEQFF. The CDR3 DNA is TGCGCCAGCAGTGACCGGGACAGGGGTTACAATGAGCAGTTCTTC.

V usage is TRBV28 and J usage is TRBJ1-4, with a weak D call TRBD1 (6 bases). CDR1 is MDHEN and CDR2 is SYDVKM in the germline V gene. The CDR3 totals 16 residues. V was cut by 6 bases and J by 3 bases, with 17 bases left in between. The CDR3 reads CASRYSPRGANEKLFF. The DNA of the CDR3 is TGTGCCAGCAGGTACTCCCCGAGGGGGGCTAATGAAAAACTGTTTTTT.

CDR3 sequence: CASSLPQETQYF. DNA of the CDR3: TGTGCCAGCAGCCTCCCCCAGGAGACCCAGTACTTC. The chain is built from TRBV11-1 and TRBJ2-5, with no clear D. With 5 bases removed from V and 5 bases from J, the gap between germline ends came to 9 bases. CDR1 is SGHAT, CDR2 FQDESV, per germline (reference sequence). This CDR3 is 12 amino acids long.

The V gene is TRBV5-1, the J gene TRBJ1-1, with D perhaps TRBD1 (5 bases). Per germline, CDR1 SGHRS and CDR2 YFSETQ. CDR3 length: 16 amino acids. Trimming left V 0 bases short and J 0 bases short, with 12 bases between. The CDR3 spells CASSLGQRFMNTEAFF. In DNA form, the CDR3 reads TGCGCCAGCAGCTTGGGACAGCGTTTTATGAACACTGAAGCTTTCTTT.

This chain links TRBV30 with TRBJ2-1, with a tentative D call TRBD2 (6 bases). CDR1 GTSNPN and CDR2 SVGIG come from the germline V gene (reference sequence). The CDR3 has 18 amino acids. V lost 2 bases, J lost 3 bases, and 23 bases lay in between. In DNA form, the CDR3 reads TGTGCCTGGAGTCCCCTCGGGGGACGTATAAGTCTCTACAATGAGCAGTTCTTC. The encoded protein is CAWSPLGGRISLYNEQFF.